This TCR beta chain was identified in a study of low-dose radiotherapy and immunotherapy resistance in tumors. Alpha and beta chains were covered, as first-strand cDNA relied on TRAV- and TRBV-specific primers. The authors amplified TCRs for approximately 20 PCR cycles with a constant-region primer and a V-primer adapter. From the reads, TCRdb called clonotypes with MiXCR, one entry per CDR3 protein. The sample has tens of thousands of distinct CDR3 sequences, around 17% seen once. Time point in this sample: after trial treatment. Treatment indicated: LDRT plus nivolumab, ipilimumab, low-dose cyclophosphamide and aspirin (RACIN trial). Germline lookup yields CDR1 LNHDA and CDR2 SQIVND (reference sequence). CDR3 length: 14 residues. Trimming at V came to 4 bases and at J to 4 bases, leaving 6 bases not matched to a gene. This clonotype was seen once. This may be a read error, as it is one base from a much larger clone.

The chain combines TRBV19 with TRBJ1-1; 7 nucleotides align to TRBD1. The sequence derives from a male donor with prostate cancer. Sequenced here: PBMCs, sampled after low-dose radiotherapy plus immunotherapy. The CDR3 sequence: CASSSDRVITEAFF. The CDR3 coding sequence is TGTGCCAGTAGTAGCGACAGGGTAATCACTGAAGCTTTCTTT.